This TCR beta chain was identified in a study of CD8+ T cells in alopecia areata. Study background: The study gave treated patients oral tofacitinib at 5 to 10 mg twice daily. Tofacitinib therapy lasting 6 to 18 months was followed by 6 months off drug.

Note on this clone: The antigen remains undetermined.

The study, taken as a whole, reports: Sequencing of scalp samples also captures resident alphabeta T cells of normal skin. Whereas mice showed it more clearly, TCR sharing across patients was murkier, possibly because of HLA.

The sequencing template was cDNA reverse transcribed from extracted RNA. The data were produced by immunoSEQ multiplex PCR, yet TCRdb's version contains in-frame clones alone and is incomplete. The sample carries hundreds of thousands of clones, around two thirds recorded once. The clonotype comes from a human donor with alopecia areata. The material sequenced was CD4+ T cells sorted from blood, taken at week 0.

The CDR3 spells CASSYLPGGTYEQYF. The CDR3, as DNA: TGTGCCAGCAGCTACCTTCCGGGTGGGACCTACGAGCAGTACTTC. V usage is TRBV2 and J usage is TRBJ2-7; D ambiguous. The germline V gene encodes CDR1 SNHLY and CDR2 FYNNEI. V was shortened by 6 bases and J by 2 bases, with 17 bases between the two germline ends. This CDR3 contains 15 residues.